This T cell receptor (beta chain) is from a study of tumor and adjacent non-tumor tissue in lung cancer. The wider study: The cohort had roughly 11 adenocarcinoma, 2 squamous cell and 1 small cell patients.

No cell sorting was done before RNA was extracted from the tissue. Three rounds of nested PCR, following a modified ARM-PCR protocol, produced the TCRbeta library. TCRdb fed the multiplex PCR reads into MiXCR, producing one record per CDR3 protein. This sample has about 140,000 distinct CDR3 sequences, with around 67% found just once. Germline assignment: CDR1 SQVTM and CDR2 ANQGSEA. This CDR3 contains 12 residues. As concerns this clonotype: Its antigen is still unknown. An end of the junction differs from the germline gene, which may be a read error.

Findings of the study overall: Patients with more diverse tumor TCRs had worse survival.

The chain is built from TRBV29-1 and TRBJ2-5, with 7 bases fitting TRBD2. Sequenced input: lung tumor tissue. This clonotype was sampled from a man between 60 and 75 years old with small cell lung cancer. DNA of the CDR3: TGCAGCATTGAAGGCGGGAGCAAGACCCAGTACTTC. Protein: CSIEGGSKTQYF.